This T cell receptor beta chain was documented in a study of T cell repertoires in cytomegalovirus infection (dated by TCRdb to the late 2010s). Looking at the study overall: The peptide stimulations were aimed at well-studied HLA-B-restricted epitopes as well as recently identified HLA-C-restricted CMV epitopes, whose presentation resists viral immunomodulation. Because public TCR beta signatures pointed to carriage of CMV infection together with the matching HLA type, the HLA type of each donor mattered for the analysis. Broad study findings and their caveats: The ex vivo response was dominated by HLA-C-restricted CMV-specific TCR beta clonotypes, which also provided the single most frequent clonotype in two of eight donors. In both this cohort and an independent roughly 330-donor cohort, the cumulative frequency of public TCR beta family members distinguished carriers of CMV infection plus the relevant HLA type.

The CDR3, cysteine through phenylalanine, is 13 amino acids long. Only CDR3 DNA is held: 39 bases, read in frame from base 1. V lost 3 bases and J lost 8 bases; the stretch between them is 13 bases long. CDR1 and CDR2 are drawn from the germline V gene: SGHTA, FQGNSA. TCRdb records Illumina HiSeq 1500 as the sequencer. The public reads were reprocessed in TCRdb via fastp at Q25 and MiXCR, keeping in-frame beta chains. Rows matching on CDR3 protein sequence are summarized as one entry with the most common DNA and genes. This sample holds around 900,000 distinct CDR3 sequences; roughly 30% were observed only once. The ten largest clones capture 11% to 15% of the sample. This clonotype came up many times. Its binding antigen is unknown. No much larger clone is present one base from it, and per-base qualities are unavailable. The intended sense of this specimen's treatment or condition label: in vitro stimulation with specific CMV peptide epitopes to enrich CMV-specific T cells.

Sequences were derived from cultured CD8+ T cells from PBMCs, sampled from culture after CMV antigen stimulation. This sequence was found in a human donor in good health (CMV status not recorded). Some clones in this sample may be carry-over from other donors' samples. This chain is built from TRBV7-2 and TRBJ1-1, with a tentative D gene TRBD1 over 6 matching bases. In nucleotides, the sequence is TGTGCCAGCAGCTTCAGGGGAGGGGCAGAAGCTTTCTTT. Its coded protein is CASSFRGGAEAFF.